What follows are 21 T cell receptor beta chains derived from one specimen sequenced in a study of blood T cell repertoires in COVID-19. Some clones are missing from TCRdb's copy, which holds only in-frame ones; the method was immunoSEQ multiplex PCR. This table has 90,000 or so clones, about 90% appearing once. The sequencing input was peripheral blood. The receptor set was obtained from a man aged 18 to 35 with COVID-19, enrolled during active disease.

This clone was seen only once. This chain uses TRBV19 with TRBJ2-7; 7 positions match TRBD1. Germline assignment: CDR1 LNHDA and CDR2 SQIVND (reference sequence). With V trimmed by 5 bases and J by 3 bases, 4 bases remained unmatched. The CDR3 is 13 residues long. The CDR3 DNA reads TGTGCCAGTAGTCCGGGACAGAACTACGAGCAGTACTTC. Translating it yields CASSPGQNYEQYF.

This clone was seen a single time. The V call is TRBV3-1 (or the pseudogene TRBV3-2), the J call TRBJ2-7; TRBD2 matches at 14 bases. Germline V gene sequence: CDR1 LGHDT, CDR2 YNNKEL (reference sequence). V lost 3 bases, J lost 2 bases, and 0 bases stayed unmatched. CDR3 size: 15 residues. CDR3 region: CASSQGLAGAYEQYF. Written as DNA, the CDR3 is TGTGCCAGCAGCCAGGGACTAGCGGGAGCCTACGAGCAGTACTTC.

The DNA for the CDR3 is TGCAGTGCTAGTTTAACAGCTGGAAACACCATATATTTT. Translated: CSASLTAGNTIYF. V gene TRBV20-1 combines with J gene TRBJ1-3; the D is unclear. Germline V gene lookup returns CDR1 DFQATT and CDR2 SNEGSKA (reference sequence). With 3 bases removed from V and 2 bases from J, the gap between germline ends came to 8 bases. CDR3 size: 13 residues.

V usage is TRBV7-9 and J usage is TRBJ2-5, with D perhaps matching TRBD1 (6 bases). This CDR3 has 13 residues. In germline, CDR1 is SEHNR, CDR2 FQNEAQ (reference sequence). V gave up 2 bases and J gave up 5 bases, with 9 bases separating them. The CDR3 nucleotides read TGTGCCAGCAGCTTATCAAGGGGGGAGACCCAGTACTTC. Its translation: CASSLSRGETQYF.

The V call is TRBV9, the J call TRBJ2-5, with a tentative D call TRBD1 (6 bases). The CDR3 extends over 15 amino acids. Trimming removed 0 bases from V and 4 bases from J, with 13 bases in between. Germline assignment: CDR1 SGDLS and CDR2 YYNGEE. This chain's CDR3 is CASSVASGAGETQYF. CDR3 bases: TGTGCCAGCAGCGTAGCGTCAGGGGCAGGAGAGACCCAGTACTTC. The full variable domain, its missing parts supplied by reference TRBV9 and TRBJ2-5, is DSGVTQTPKHLITATGQRVTLRCSPRSGDLSVYWYQQSLDQGLQFLIQYYNGEERAKGNILERFSAQQFPDLHSELNLSSLELGDSALYFCASSVASGAGETQYFGPGTRLLVL.

This chain links TRBV9 with TRBJ2-5; 9 nucleotides line up with TRBD1. V shed 0 bases and J 2 bases; nucleotides not matched to a gene: 11. Germline CDR1 is SGDLS and CDR2 is YYNGEE. The CDR3 length is 18 residues. CDR3 region: CASSVVPGFGQGQETQYF. The CDR3, as DNA: TGTGCCAGCAGCGTAGTTCCGGGATTCGGACAGGGGCAAGAGACCCAGTACTTC.

V usage is TRBV5-1 and J usage is TRBJ2-7, with 9 bases aligning to TRBD1. Germline V CDR1 and CDR2: SGHRS, YFSETQ. This CDR3 is built from 14 residues. V gave up 3 bases and J gave up 4 bases; unmatched junction bases: 5. This CDR3 reads CASSSGTGFYEQYF. The CDR3, as DNA: TGCGCCAGCAGCTCAGGGACAGGGTTTTACGAGCAGTACTTC.

V and J are TRBV3-1 (or the pseudogene TRBV3-2) and TRBJ1-6; the D gene is possibly TRBD1 (6 bases). The CDR3 extends over 16 amino acids. Germline V gives CDR1 LGHDT, CDR2 YNNKEL (reference sequence). The germline V and J ends were trimmed by 1 base and 6 bases, with 13 bases remaining between them. The CDR3 loop reads CASSQGGQFPNSPLHF. In DNA form, the CDR3 reads TGTGCCAGCAGCCAAGGAGGACAGTTCCCTAATTCACCCCTCCACTTT.

The chain employs TRBV2 and TRBJ2-1; TRBD1 is a possible D gene (5 bases). V gave up 1 base and J gave up 6 bases, with 10 bases separating them. Germline V gene lookup returns CDR1 SNHLY and CDR2 FYNNEI. The CDR3 loop spans 14 amino acids. The CDR3 loop is CASSEGGGFNEQFF. The CDR3 nucleotides read TGTGCCAGCAGTGAAGGGGGCGGTTTCAATGAGCAGTTCTTC.

The chain couples TRBV5-4 to TRBJ2-1, with 14 bases lining up with TRBD2. The CDR3 has 16 residues. V was pared by 4 bases and J by 7 bases, with 7 bases of the junction left unmatched. CDR1 SGHNT and CDR2 YYREEE come from the germline V gene (reference sequence). As DNA, the CDR3 is TGTGCCAGCAGCGCGGGACTAGCGGGAGTCGGAAATGAGCAGTTCTTC. It specifies CASSAGLAGVGNEQFF. Based on the CDR3 plus reference TRBV5-4 and TRBJ2-1, the full variable domain is ETGVTQSPTHLIKTRGQQVTLRCSSQSGHNTVSWYQQALGQGPQFIFQYYREEENGRGNFPPRFSGLQFPNYSSELNVNALELDDSALYLCASSAGLAGVGNEQFFGPGTRLTVL.

The J gene is TRBJ2-7, the V gene TRBV28; 10 nucleotides agree with TRBD1. The J segment lost 0 bases and the V segment lost 5 bases, leaving 7 bases of the junction unmatched. The CDR3 has 16 residues. Per the germline V gene, CDR1 is MDHEN and CDR2 is SYDVKM. CDR3: CASSPLGQGSSYEQYF. The CDR3 DNA reads as TGTGCCAGCAGTCCGCTGGGACAGGGGAGCTCCTACGAGCAGTACTTC.

The rearrangement uses TRBV7-9 and TRBJ2-7, with D tentatively TRBD2 (6 bases). Trimming pared 4 bases from V and 6 bases from J, leaving 10 bases between. The CDR3 sequence is 12 residues long. CDR1 and CDR2 from the germline V gene are SEHNR and FQNEAQ (reference sequence). The CDR3 DNA follows: TGTGCCAGCAGCTCGGGACTCCTCGAGCAGTACTTC. Translated: CASSSGLLEQYF.

The CDR3 nucleotides read TGTGCCAGCAATTACGGCGGACAGGAGGAAGAGACCCAGTACTTC. Protein sequence: CASNYGGQEEETQYF. The gene calls are TRBV2 and TRBJ2-5; TRBD1 matches 7 bases. The V segment lost 7 bases and the J segment 3 bases; nucleotides outside the gene matches: 11. Germline V gives CDR1 SNHLY, CDR2 FYNNEI. The CDR3 runs to 15 residues.

A single count supports this clone. The chain is built from TRBV5-8 and TRBJ2-6; D remains unclear. The CDR3 has 15 residues. Germline CDR1 reads SGHTS; CDR2 reads YDEGEE. Trimming took off 1 base at V and 2 bases at J, with 7 bases between the two ends. The CDR3 DNA sequence: TGTGCCAGCAGCTTGTCTAGGACTGGGGCCAACGTCCTGACTTTC. It codes for CASSLSRTGANVLTF.

Here the CDR3 DNA reads TGTGCCATCAGTGGGCTAGCCCCACGAAGTTTCGGGGAGCTGTTTTTT. Residues: CAISGLAPRSFGELFF. The chain is built from TRBV10-3 and TRBJ2-2, with D tentatively TRBD2 (5 bases). The CDR3 runs 16 residues. Germline V CDR1 and CDR2: ENHRY, SYGVKD. Trimming removed 4 bases at V and 7 bases at J, with 19 bases between.

The chain links TRBV27 to TRBJ2-1, with a possible D match to TRBD1 (5 bases). Germline CDR1 reads MNHEY; CDR2 reads SMNVEV (reference sequence). Between the trimmed V and J ends, which lost 6 bases and 0 bases, there was a span of 12 bases. The CDR3 covers 15 residues. CDR3 loop: CASSRTHRSYNEQFF. CDR3 bases: TGTGCCAGCAGCCGGACACATCGCTCCTACAATGAGCAGTTCTTC.

The gene calls are TRBV5-6 and TRBJ2-7; tentative D call: TRBD1 (5 bases). Germline V gene sequence: CDR1 SGHDT, CDR2 YYEEEE. V shed 1 base and J shed 0 bases, with 8 bases lying between them. The CDR3 is 14 amino acids. CDR3 bases: TGTGCCAGCAGCTTGAGTGGGGCCTCCTACGAGCAGTACTTC. Translation gives CASSLSGASYEQYF.

The J gene is TRBJ2-2, the V gene TRBV19; tentatively, D is TRBD2 (6 bases). The CDR3 covers 14 residues. The germline CDR1 and CDR2 sequences are LNHDA and SQIVND (reference sequence). Trimming took off 4 bases at V and 4 bases at J, with 10 bases between the two ends. The CDR3 reads CASSKSGLTGELFF. The CDR3 region has the DNA TGTGCCAGTAGTAAGAGCGGGCTCACCGGGGAGCTGTTTTTT.

The chain joins TRBV6-5 to TRBJ1-2; no firm D call. V shed 10 bases and J shed 0 bases, with 12 bases lying between them. CDR1 and CDR2 from the germline V gene are MNHEY and SVGAGI. The CDR3 has 13 amino acids. The chain's CDR3 is CATLEVANYGYTF. In nucleotides, the CDR3 is TGTGCCACCTTAGAGGTGGCTAACTATGGCTACACCTTC.

The chain combines TRBV3-1 (or the pseudogene TRBV3-2) with TRBJ1-3, with D unresolved. Trimming stripped 0 bases from V and 0 bases from J, with 9 bases between. The CDR3 contains 16 residues. The germline gives CDR1 LGHDT, CDR2 YNNKEL (reference sequence). CDR3 protein: CASSQDFTVSGNTIYF. CDR3 nucleotides: TGTGCCAGCAGCCAAGATTTTACAGTCTCTGGAAACACCATATATTTT.

This clone showed up just once. This chain links TRBV11-3 with TRBJ2-2; D possibly corresponds to TRBD2 (5 bases). Per the germline V gene, CDR1 is SGHNT and CDR2 is YENEEA. The CDR3 sequence is 19 residues long. The V end lost 1 base, the J end lost 1 base, and 19 bases lay between the germline ends. The CDR3 loop is CASSLGYAWERKNTGELFF. CDR3 coding DNA: TGTGCCAGCAGCTTAGGGTACGCCTGGGAGCGGAAGAACACCGGGGAGCTGTTTTTT.